This T cell receptor (beta chain) was identified in a study of T cells expressing NK-cell markers. Across the whole study: Sorted CD3+CD56+NKG2C+, CD3+CD56+NKG2C- and CD3+CD56-NKG2C+ T cells supplied TCR beta repertoires. Seven of the eight sequenced donors were classified as HCMV-seropositive, and one was classified as seronegative. The study's findings and limits: HCMV specificity of the expanded NKG2C+ T cell clones was not established. In a handful of donors, these clonotypes also led the CD3+CD56-NKG2C+ fraction.

Of note for this clonotype: What it binds is not known.

TCRdb reprocessed the 5' RACE reads and reports one entry per CDR3 protein, with no DNA. Recorded here are over 120,000 distinct CDR3 sequences; the top ten clones represent roughly 12%. Germline-derived CDR1 and CDR2 are MGHDK and SYGVNS. This CDR3 spans 16 amino acids. This TCR was sampled from a man younger than 35 in good health. The chain employs TRBV25-1 and TRBJ1-1; the TRBD1 assignment by TCRdb is unverifiable without DNA. The source material was blood T cells: a sorted CD56 or NKG2C T cell subset, CD4+ or CD8+ T cells, or bulk PBMC T cells (not recorded which). CDR3 sequence reads: CASSDSQGVSDTEAFF.